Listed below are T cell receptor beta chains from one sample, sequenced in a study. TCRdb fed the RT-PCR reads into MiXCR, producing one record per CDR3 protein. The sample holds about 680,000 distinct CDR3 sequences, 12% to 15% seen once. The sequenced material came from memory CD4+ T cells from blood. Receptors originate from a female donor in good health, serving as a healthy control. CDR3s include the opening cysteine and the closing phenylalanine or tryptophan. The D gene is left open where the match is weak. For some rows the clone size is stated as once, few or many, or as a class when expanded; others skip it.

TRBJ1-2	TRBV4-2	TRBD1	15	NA	CASSQGTGADYGYTF	TGTGCCAGCAGCCAAGGGACAGGGGCGGACTATGGCTACACCTTC
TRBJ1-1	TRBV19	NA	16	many	CASSTTPGRAYTEAFF	TGTGCCAGTAGTACAACCCCCGGGCGCGCCTACACTGAAGCTTTCTTT
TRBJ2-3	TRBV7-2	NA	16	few	CASSLARGPGTDTQYF	TGTGCCAGCAGCTTAGCGCGGGGGCCCGGCACAGATACGCAGTATTTT
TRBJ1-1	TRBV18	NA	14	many	CASSPTVMNTEAFF	TGTGCCAGCTCACCAACAGTGATGAACACTGAAGCTTTCTTT
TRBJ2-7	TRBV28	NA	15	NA	CASSLLGWEEREQYF	TGTGCCAGCAGTTTATTGGGCTGGGAGGAGCGGGAGCAGTACTTC
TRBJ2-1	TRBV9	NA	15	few	CASSPTGYFRDEQFF	TGTGCCAGCAGCCCCACTGGGTATTTTAGGGATGAGCAGTTCTTC
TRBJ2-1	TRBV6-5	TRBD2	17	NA	CASSYGYWREEGNEQFF	TGTGCCAGCAGTTATGGCTACTGGCGGGAGGAAGGGAATGAGCAGTTCTTC
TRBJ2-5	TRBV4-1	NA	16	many	CASSQDPGQSQETQYF	TGCGCCAGCAGCCAAGACCCCGGACAGTCTCAAGAGACCCAGTACTTC
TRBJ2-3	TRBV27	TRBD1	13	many	CASKDRFTDTQYF	TGTGCCAGCAAGGACAGGTTCACAGATACGCAGTATTTT
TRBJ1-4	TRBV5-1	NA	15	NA	CASSLDGPNNEKLFF	TGCGCCAGCAGCTTGGACGGGCCCAATAATGAAAAACTGTTTTTT
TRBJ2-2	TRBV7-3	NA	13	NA	CASSPQPGGELFF	TGTGCCAGCAGCCCCCAACCGGGCGGGGAGCTGTTTTTT
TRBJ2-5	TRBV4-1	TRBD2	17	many	CASSQQITSGGRETQYF	TGCGCCAGCAGCCAGCAGATCACTAGCGGGGGGCGGGAGACCCAGTACTTC
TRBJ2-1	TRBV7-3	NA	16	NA	CASSFFHGASYNEQFF	TGTGCCAGCAGCTTCTTCCACGGGGCGTCCTACAATGAGCAGTTCTTC